This T cell receptor beta chain was observed in a study of T cells after posttransplantation cyclophosphamide. Study-level points and caveats: After PTCy, TRB diversity resembled that of CNI/methotrexate controls. Later post-transplant blood repertoires were often dominated by donor CD8+ memory clones. Skin or GI-infiltrating T cells shared few TRB sequences with blood.

The trim removed 6 bases at V and 4 bases at J, leaving 7 bases unmatched. The germline V gene encodes CDR1 PRHDT and CDR2 FYEKMQ (reference sequence). The CDR3 runs 15 residues. A marrow graft followed busulfan-fludarabine conditioning, with cyclophosphamide on days +3 and +4. Libraries were prepared by immunoSEQ multiplex PCR; TCRdb keeps only in-frame clonotypes and omits some of them. The table includes 15,000 to 20,000 clones, over 60% detected once. Turning to this clone: Its antigen remains unidentified.

The chain couples TRBV13 to TRBJ2-3; the match to TRBD1 covers 10 bases. The sample was CD8+ T cells sorted from PBMCs, taken just over 1,900 days after a stem cell transplant with posttransplant cyclophosphamide. This sequence was found in a female patient aged 40-49 years who received an allogeneic stem cell transplant from a related donor, was CMV-positive, and had no GVHD. Some T cells may have come from the graft donor. The CDR3 DNA follows: TGTGCCAGCAGTTCGGGACAGGGGTTACCAGATACGCAGTATTTT. Protein sequence: CASSSGQGLPDTQYF.